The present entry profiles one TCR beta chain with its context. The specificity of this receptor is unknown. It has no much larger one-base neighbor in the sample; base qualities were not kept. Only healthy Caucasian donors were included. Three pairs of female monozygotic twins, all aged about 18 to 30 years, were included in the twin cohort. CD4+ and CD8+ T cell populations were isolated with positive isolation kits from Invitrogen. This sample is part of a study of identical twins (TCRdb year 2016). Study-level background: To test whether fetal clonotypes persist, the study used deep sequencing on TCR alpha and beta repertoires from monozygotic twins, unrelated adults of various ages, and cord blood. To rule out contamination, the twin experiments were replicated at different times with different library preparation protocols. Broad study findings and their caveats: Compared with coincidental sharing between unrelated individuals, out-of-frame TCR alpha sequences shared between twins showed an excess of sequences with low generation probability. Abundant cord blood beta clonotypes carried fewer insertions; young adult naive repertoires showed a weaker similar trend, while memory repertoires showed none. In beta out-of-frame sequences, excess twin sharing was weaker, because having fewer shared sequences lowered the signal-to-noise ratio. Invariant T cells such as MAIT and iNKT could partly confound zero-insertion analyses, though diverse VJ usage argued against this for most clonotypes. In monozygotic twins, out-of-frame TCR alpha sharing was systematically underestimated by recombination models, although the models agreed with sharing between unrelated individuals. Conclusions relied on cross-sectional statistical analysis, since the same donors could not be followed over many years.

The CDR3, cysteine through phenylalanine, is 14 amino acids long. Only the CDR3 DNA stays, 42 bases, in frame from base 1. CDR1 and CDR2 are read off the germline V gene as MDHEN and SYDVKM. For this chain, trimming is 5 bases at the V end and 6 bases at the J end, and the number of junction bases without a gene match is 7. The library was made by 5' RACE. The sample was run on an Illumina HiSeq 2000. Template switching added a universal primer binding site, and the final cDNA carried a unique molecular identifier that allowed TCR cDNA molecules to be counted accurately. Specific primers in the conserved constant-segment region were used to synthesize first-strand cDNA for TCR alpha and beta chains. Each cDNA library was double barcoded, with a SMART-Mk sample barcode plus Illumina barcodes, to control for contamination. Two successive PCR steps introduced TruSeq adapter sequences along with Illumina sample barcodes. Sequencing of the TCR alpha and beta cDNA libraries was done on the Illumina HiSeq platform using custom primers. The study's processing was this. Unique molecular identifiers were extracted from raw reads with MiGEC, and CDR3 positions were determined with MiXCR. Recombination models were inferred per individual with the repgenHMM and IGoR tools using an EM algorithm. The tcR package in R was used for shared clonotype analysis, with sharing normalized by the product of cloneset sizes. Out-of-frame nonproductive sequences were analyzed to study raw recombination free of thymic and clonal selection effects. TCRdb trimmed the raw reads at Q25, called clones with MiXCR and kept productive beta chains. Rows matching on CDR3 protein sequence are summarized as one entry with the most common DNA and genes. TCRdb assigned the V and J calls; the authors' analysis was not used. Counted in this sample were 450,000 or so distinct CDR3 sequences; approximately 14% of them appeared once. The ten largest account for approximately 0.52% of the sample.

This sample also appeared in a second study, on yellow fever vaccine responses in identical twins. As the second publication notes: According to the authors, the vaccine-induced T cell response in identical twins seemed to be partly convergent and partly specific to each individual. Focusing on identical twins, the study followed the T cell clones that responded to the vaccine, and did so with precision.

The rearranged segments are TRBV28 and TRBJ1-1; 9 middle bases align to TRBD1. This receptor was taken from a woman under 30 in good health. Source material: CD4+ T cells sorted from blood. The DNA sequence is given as TGTGCCAGCAGTACCGGGACAGGGACGCCTGAAGCTTTCTTT. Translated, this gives CASSTGTGTPEAFF.